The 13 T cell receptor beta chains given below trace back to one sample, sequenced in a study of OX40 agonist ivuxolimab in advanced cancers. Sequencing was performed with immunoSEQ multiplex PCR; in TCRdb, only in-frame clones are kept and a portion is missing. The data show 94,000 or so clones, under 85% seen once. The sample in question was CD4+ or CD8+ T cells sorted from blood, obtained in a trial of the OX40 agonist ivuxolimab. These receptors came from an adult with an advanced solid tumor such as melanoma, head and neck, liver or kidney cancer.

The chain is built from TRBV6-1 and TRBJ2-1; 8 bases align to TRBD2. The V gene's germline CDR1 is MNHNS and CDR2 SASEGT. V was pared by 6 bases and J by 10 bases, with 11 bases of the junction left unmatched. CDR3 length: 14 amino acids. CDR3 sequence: CASSPGTSVREQFF. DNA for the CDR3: TGTGCCAGCAGCCCCGGGACTAGTGTACGAGAGCAGTTCTTC.

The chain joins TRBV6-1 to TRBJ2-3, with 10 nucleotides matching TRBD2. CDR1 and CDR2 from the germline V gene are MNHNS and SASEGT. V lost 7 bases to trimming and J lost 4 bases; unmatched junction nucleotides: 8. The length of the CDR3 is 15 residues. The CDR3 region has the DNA TGTGCCAGCAACCTGCAAGCGGGGGGGCCAGATACGCAGTATTTT. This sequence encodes CASNLQAGGPDTQYF.

The DNA of the CDR3 is TGTGCCAGCAGTGTCAGCGGGCAGTCCTACGAGCAGTACTTC. Protein: CASSVSGQSYEQYF. The genes are TRBV6-5 and TRBJ2-5, with D perhaps matching TRBD2 (6 bases). The J call may be incorrect, as the DNA end agrees better with TRBJ2-7. This CDR3 is 14 amino acids long. CDR1 MNHEY and CDR2 SVGAGI come from the germline V gene.

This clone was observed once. The CDR3 loop reads CASSPSAGGSSYNEQFF. In DNA, the CDR3 is TGTGCCAGCTCACCTTCAGCGGGGGGAAGCTCCTACAATGAGCAGTTCTTC. The chain is built from TRBV18 and TRBJ2-1, with 9 positions matching TRBD2. The length of the CDR3 is 17 residues. In germline, CDR1 is KGHSH, CDR2 LQKENI. V trimming: 3 bases; J trimming: 0 bases; junction bases outside the gene matches: 6. The full variable domain, in which reference TRBV18 and TRBJ2-1 provide the parts outside the CDR3, is NAGVMQNPRHLVRRRGQEARLRCSPMKGHSHVYWYRQLPEEGLKFMVYLQKENIIDESGMPKERFSAEFPKEGPSILRIQQVVRGDSAAYFCASSPSAGGSSYNEQFFGPGTRLTVL.

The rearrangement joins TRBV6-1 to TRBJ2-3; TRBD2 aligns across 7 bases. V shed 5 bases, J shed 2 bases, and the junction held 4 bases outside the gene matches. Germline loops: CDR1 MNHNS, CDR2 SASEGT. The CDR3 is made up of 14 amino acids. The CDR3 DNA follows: TGTGCCAGCAGTCGGCGGGGGTACACAGATACGCAGTATTTT. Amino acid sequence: CASSRRGYTDTQYF.

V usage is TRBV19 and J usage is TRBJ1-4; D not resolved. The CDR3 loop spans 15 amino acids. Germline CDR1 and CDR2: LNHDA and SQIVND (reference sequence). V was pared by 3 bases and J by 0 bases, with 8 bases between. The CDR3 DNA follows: TGTGCCAGTAGTATTGGCCCCACAACTAATGAAAAACTGTTTTTT. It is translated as CASSIGPTTNEKLFF.

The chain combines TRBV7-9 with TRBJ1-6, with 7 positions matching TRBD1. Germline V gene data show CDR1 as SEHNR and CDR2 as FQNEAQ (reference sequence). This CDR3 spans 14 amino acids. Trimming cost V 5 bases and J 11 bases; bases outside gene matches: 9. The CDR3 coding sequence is TGTGCCAGCAGCGACACAGGGGTCCTCACACCCCTCCACTTT. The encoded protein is CASSDTGVLTPLHF.

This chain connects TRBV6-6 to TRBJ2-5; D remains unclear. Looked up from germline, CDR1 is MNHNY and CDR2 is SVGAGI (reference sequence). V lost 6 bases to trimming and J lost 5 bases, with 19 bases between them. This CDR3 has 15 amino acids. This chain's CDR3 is CASRPLQALRETQYF. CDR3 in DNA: TGTGCCAGCAGACCGCTCCAGGCCTTAAGGGAGACCCAGTACTTC.

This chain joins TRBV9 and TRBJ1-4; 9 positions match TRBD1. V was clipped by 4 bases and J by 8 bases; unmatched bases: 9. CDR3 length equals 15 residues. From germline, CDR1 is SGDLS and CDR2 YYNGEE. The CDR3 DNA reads TGTGCCAGCAGCCCGGGGACAGGGACGATCGAAAAACTGTTTTTT. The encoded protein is CASSPGTGTIEKLFF.

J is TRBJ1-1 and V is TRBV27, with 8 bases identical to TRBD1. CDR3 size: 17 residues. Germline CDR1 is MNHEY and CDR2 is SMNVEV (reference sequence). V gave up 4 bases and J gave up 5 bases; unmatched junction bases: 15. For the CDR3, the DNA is TGTGCCAGCAGTTCGACTACACCTGGACAGGGCGGAACTGAAGCTTTCTTT. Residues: CASSSTTPGQGGTEAFF.

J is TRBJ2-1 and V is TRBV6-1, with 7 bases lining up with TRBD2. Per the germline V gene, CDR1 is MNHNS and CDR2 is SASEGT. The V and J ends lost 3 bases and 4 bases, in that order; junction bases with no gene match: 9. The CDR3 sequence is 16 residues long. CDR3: CASSESLAGVYNEQFF. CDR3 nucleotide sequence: TGTGCCAGCAGTGAGTCCCTTGCGGGAGTATACAATGAGCAGTTCTTC.

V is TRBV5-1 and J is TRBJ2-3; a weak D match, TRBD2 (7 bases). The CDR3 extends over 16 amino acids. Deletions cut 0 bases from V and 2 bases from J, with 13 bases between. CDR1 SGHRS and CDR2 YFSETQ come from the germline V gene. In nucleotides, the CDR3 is TGCGCCAGCAGCTTGGTGGGCGGGGGCCCCACAGATACGCAGTATTTT. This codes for CASSLVGGGPTDTQYF.

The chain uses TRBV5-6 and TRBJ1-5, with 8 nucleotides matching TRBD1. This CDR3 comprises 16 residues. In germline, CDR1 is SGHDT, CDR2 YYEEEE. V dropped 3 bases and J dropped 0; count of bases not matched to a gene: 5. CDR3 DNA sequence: TGTGCCAGCAGCTCAGGGGGCCCTAATAGCAATCAGCCCCAGCATTTT. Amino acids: CASSSGGPNSNQPQHF.